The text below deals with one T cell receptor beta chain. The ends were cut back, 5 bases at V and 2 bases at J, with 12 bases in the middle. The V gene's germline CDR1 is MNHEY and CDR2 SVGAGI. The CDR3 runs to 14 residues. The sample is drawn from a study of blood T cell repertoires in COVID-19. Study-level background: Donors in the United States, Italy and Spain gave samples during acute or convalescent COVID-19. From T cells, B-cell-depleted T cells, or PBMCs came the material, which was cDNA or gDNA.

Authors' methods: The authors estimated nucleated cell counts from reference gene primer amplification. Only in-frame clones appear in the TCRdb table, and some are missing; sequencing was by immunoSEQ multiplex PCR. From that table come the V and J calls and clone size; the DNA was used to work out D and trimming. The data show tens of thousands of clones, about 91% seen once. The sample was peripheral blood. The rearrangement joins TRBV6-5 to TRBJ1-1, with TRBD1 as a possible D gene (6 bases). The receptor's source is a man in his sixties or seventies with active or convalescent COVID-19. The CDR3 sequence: CASSLQGANTEAFF. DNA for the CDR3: TGTGCCAGCAGTCTACAGGGAGCCAACACTGAAGCTTTCTTT.